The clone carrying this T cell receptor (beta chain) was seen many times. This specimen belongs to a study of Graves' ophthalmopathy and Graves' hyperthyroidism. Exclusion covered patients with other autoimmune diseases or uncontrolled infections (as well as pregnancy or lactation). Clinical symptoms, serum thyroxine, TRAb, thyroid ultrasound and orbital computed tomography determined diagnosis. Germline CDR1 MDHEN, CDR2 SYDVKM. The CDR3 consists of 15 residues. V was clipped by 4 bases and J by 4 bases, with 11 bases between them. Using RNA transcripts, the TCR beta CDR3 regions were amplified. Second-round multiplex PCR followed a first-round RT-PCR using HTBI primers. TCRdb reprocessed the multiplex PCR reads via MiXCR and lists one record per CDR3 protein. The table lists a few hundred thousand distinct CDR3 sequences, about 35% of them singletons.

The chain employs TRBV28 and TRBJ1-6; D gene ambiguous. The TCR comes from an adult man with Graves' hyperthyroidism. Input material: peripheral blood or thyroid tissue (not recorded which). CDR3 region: CASSSEHLYNSPLHF. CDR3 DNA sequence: TGTGCCAGCAGTTCGGAACACCTTTATAATTCACCCCTCCACTTT.